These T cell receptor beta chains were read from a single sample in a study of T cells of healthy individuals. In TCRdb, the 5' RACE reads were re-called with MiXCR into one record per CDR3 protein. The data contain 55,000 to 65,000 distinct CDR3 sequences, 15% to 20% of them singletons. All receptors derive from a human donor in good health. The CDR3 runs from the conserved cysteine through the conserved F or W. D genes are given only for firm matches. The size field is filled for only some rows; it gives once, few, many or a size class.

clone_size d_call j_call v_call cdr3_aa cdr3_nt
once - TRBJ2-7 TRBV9 CAGSVAAEPHYEQYF TGTGCCGGCAGCGTAGCGGCAGAGCCCCACTACGAGCAGTACTTC
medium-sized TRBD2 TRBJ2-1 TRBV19 CASSISGTSGSDEQFF TGTGCCAGTAGTATATCCGGGACTAGCGGAAGCGATGAGCAGTTCTTC
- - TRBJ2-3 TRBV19 CATGLARDTQYF TGTGCCACGGGACTGGCCCGGGATACGCAGTATTTT
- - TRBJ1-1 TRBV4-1 CASSQPPEEVSTEAFF TGCGCCAGCAGCCAACCCCCTGAGGAGGTGTCCACTGAAGCTTTCTTT
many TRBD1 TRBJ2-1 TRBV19 CASSRTGPYNEQFF TGTGCCAGTAGTAGGACAGGGCCCTACAATGAGCAGTTCTTC
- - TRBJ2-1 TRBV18 CASSPGAENEQFF TGTGCCAGCTCACCAGGGGCGGAAAATGAGCAGTTCTTC
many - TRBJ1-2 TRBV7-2 CASSLAGYGYTF TGTGCCAGCAGCTTAGCGGGCTATGGCTACACCTTC
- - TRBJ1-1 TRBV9 CASSLGTGTSHMNTEAFF TGTGCCAGCAGCTTAGGGACCGGGACATCTCACATGAACACTGAAGCTTTCTTT
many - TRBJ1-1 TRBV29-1 CSVSGLMNTEAFF TGCAGCGTTTCCGGGTTAATGAACACTGAAGCTTTCTTT
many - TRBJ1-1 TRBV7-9 CASSLDGGTGPTEAFF TGTGCCAGCAGCTTAGATGGGGGGACGGGCCCCACTGAAGCTTTCTTT
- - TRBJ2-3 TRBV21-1 CASSLRPSRGTPDTQYF TGTGCCAGCAGCTTACGCCCGTCGAGGGGGACCCCGGATACGCAGTATTTT
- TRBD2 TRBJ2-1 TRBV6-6 CASSYSILADYNEQFF TGTGCCAGCAGTTACTCGATACTAGCGGACTACAATGAGCAGTTCTTC
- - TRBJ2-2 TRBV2 CASRLTGNTGELFF TGTGCCAGCAGGTTAACAGGGAACACCGGGGAGCTGTTTTTT